These 21 T cell receptor beta chains share one sample of origin, sequenced in a study of T-cell reconstitution after alpha-beta-depleted transplantation in children. Unique molecular identifiers tagged the TCRbeta library. One entry per CDR3 protein results from TCRdb running MiXCR on the PCR reads. In the table there are some 300,000 distinct CDR3 sequences, about a tenth of which are singletons. Sequenced here: PBMCs, sampled before TCRalphabeta/CD19-depleted stem cell transplant. The origin of the receptors is a boy under two years old with acute myeloid leukemia, due to receive a stem cell transplant.

This clonotype was seen many times. The chain recombines TRBV11-2 with TRBJ1-1; no firm D call. The CDR3 is 13 amino acids. V lost 0 bases, J lost 3 bases, and 5 bases lay in between. CDR1 SGHAT and CDR2 FQNNGV come from the germline V gene. The CDR3 DNA reads as TGTGCCAGCAGCTTAGAAAGGGACACTGAAGCTTTCTTT. Translating gives CASSLERDTEAFF.

The rearrangement links TRBV4-2 to TRBJ2-7; 8 nucleotides align to TRBD2. The CDR3 has 16 amino acids. V gave up 3 bases and J gave up 0 bases; unmatched junction bases: 7. CDR1 LGHNA and CDR2 YNFKEQ come from the germline V gene. CDR3 sequence (DNA): TGTGCCAGCAGCCAGTGGAGTAGCGGGAACTCCTACGAGCAGTACTTC. Translation gives CASSQWSSGNSYEQYF.

The CDR3 region is CGAIDAKWGKKTTNDREKLFF. In nucleotides, the CDR3 is TGTGGGGCCATTGATGCAAAATGGGGGAAAAAGACGACCAATGATCGTGAAAAACTGTTTTTT. The chain is built from TRBV24-1 and TRBJ1-4; possibly TRBD1 for D (5 bases). Germline V gives CDR1 KGHDR, CDR2 SFDVKD. The CDR3 runs to 21 residues.

This sequence joins TRBV4-1 and TRBJ2-1; D possibly corresponds to TRBD2 (5 bases). With 1 base removed from V and 0 bases from J, the gap between germline ends came to 7 bases. Germline CDR1 is MGHRA and CDR2 is YSYEKL. The CDR3 spans 15 residues. CDR3 sequence: CASSQAADSYNEQFF. For the CDR3, the DNA is TGCGCCAGCAGCCAAGCAGCGGACTCCTACAATGAGCAGTTCTTC.

To note about this clonotype: Being one base from a much bigger clone, this may be a read error. The V and J genes are TRBV5-1 and TRBJ2-7, with D maybe TRBD1 (6 bases). The CDR3 runs 16 residues. Germline V gene data show CDR1 as SGHRS and CDR2 as YFSETQ. CDR3 protein: CASSVAPGEKIYEHYF. CDR3 bases: TGCGCCAGCAGCGTGGCCCCAGGGGAGAAAATCTACGAGCATTACTTC.

The chain carries TRBV6-1 and TRBJ1-5, with a possible D match to TRBD1 (5 bases). Germline values: CDR1 MNHNS, CDR2 SASEGT. The CDR3 is 13 amino acids. Trimming removed 7 bases at V and 1 base at J, with 8 bases between. CDR3 DNA: TGTGCCAGCAAAGACAGCAGCAATCAGCCCCAGCATTTT. It translates to CASKDSSNQPQHF.

This clonotype was recorded many times. V gene TRBV9 combines with J gene TRBJ2-1; D may be TRBD2 (7 bases). The V end was cut by 0 bases, the J end by 8 bases, with 21 bases between. The CDR3 has 17 amino acids. Germline V CDR1 and CDR2: SGDLS, YYNGEE. The CDR3 DNA reads TGTGCCAGCAGCGTAGGGGGGGGGAACAGGGCAGGCTATGAGCAGTTCTTC. Protein product: CASSVGGGNRAGYEQFF.

This clonotype has at least ten counts. The V and J genes are TRBV6-5 and TRBJ1-1, with no clear D. CDR1 is MNHEY, CDR2 SVGAGI, per germline. CDR3 length: 12 amino acids. The germline V and J ends were trimmed by 6 bases and 2 bases, with 7 bases remaining between them. CDR3 region: CASRAINTEAFF. The CDR3 DNA is TGTGCCAGCAGAGCTATAAACACTGAAGCTTTCTTT.

This clonotype was seen a handful of times. The V gene is TRBV4-3, the J gene TRBJ2-7; D call uncertain. Trimming cost V 0 bases and J 5 bases, with 11 bases left between them. CDR1 is LGHNA, CDR2 YSLEER, per germline. The CDR3 is 14 amino acids. The CDR3 DNA sequence: TGCGCCAGCAGCCAAGATGTACAGAATCACGAGCAGTACTTC. It codes for CASSQDVQNHEQYF.

As to this clonotype: This may be a read error, as it is one base from a much larger clone. J is TRBJ2-7 and V is TRBV29-1, with TRBD1 matching 7 bases. Germline CDR1 reads SQVTM; CDR2 reads ANQGSEA. The CDR3 totals 13 residues. The junction had 14 bases not matched to a gene; V was cut back by 4 bases and J by 11 bases. The CDR3 protein is CSVARTGWKKKYF. The CDR3 nucleotides read TGCAGCGTTGCCCGGACAGGTTGGAAAAAGAAGTACTTC.

This clonotype appeared many times. V and J are TRBV2 and TRBJ1-4; 8 positions match TRBD1. The V gene end was trimmed by 5 bases and the J gene end by 8 bases; junction bases not matched to a gene: 7. CDR1 and CDR2 from the germline V gene are SNHLY and FYNNEI. The CDR3 is made up of 14 amino acids. The CDR3 loop is CASSRDRPGEKLFF. DNA for the CDR3: TGTGCCAGCAGTCGGGACAGGCCCGGAGAAAAACTGTTTTTT.

This clonotype was counted a few times. Possible read error: a much larger clone is one base away. V gene TRBV24-1 combines with J gene TRBJ2-5; 8 nucleotides match TRBD2. Germline V gene sequence: CDR1 KGHDR, CDR2 SFDVKD. The CDR3 is 18 residues long. Trimming removed 4 bases from V and 5 bases from J; junction bases left unmatched: 17. The CDR3 region is CATSDPPESTSAGETQYF. The CDR3 nucleotides are TGTGCCACCAGTGACCCCCCCGAGTCGACTAGCGCGGGGGAGACCCAGTACTTC.

The rearrangement uses TRBV7-2 and TRBJ2-3; no reliable D call. CDR1 SGHTA and CDR2 FQGNSA come from the germline V gene. This CDR3 is built from 15 residues. V lost 3 bases and J lost 1, with 11 bases in between. In nucleotides, the CDR3 is TGTGCCAGCAGCTTGGCTAGTTCACGCACAGATACGCAGTATTTT. This codes for CASSLASSRTDTQYF.

This clonotype was counted ten times or more. The chain uses TRBV7-2 and TRBJ2-4, with D possibly matching TRBD2 (6 bases). This CDR3 region has 17 residues. V was clipped by 4 bases and J by 2 bases, with 18 bases between them. Germline values: CDR1 SGHTA, CDR2 FQGNSA. DNA for the CDR3: TGTGCCAGCAGCTCACACGGGGGTGGGGGATCCAAAAACATTCAGTACTTC. Protein sequence: CASSSHGGGGSKNIQYF.

This clonotype was found many times. The chain is built from TRBV4-3 and TRBJ1-2; maybe TRBD1 (5 bases). Germline loops: CDR1 LGHNA, CDR2 YSLEER. Trimming pared 1 base from V and 8 bases from J, leaving 26 bases between. There are 18 residues in the CDR3. As DNA, the CDR3 is TGCGCCAGCAGCCAAGGAGGCGGTGTGGGGAAAAGGGGAAAAGGCTACACCTTC. Protein: CASSQGGGVGKRGKGYTF.

The chain uses TRBV5-6 and TRBJ2-1; 12 nucleotides match TRBD2. The germline V gene encodes CDR1 SGHDT and CDR2 YYEEEE. The CDR3 consists of 19 residues. Trimming removed 4 bases from V and 7 bases from J; junction bases left unmatched: 18. The CDR3 protein is CASSPGLAGPWGSTNEQFF. The CDR3 DNA is TGTGCCAGCAGCCCGGGACTAGCGGGCCCGTGGGGCTCAACAAATGAGCAGTTCTTC.

This clonotype was seen ten or more times. V usage is TRBV7-9 and J usage is TRBJ1-2; D unclear. V lost 6 bases to trimming and J lost 2 bases, with 4 bases between them. CDR1 and CDR2 (germline): SEHNR, FQNEAQ (reference sequence). This CDR3 comprises 11 residues. CDR3 nucleotide sequence: TGTGCCAGCAGAAGGAACTATGGCTACACCTTC. This gives the protein CASRRNYGYTF.

This chain connects TRBV27 to TRBJ2-7, with TRBD1 matching over 8 bases. This CDR3 is built from 15 residues. V was clipped by 5 bases and J by 2 bases; unmatched bases: 8. Germline assignment: CDR1 MNHEY and CDR2 SMNVEV (reference sequence). This chain's CDR3 is CASSPGQGRTYEQYF. As DNA, the CDR3 is TGTGCCAGCAGTCCCGGACAGGGTAGGACCTACGAGCAGTACTTC.

This clonotype was recorded many times. This rearrangement joins TRBV12-3 or TRBV12-4 to TRBJ2-1; tentatively, D is TRBD1 (6 bases). The V gene lost 1 base and the J gene lost 7 bases, with 8 bases spanning the gap. This CDR3 region has 13 residues. CDR3 DNA sequence: TGTGCCAGCAGTTTAGGGACAGCTAATGAGCAGTTCTTC. It specifies CASSLGTANEQFF.

This clonotype has ten or more counts. The V gene is TRBV9, the J gene TRBJ2-5; a possible D gene is TRBD2 (5 bases). CDR1 SGDLS and CDR2 YYNGEE come from the germline V gene. This CDR3 is built from 16 residues. Trimming left V 1 base short and J 2 bases short, with 15 bases between. The CDR3 loop reads CASSVTPGRKQETQYF. The CDR3, as DNA: TGTGCCAGCAGCGTAACTCCGGGAAGAAAGCAAGAGACCCAGTACTTC.

This clonotype was seen repeatedly, ten times or more. The chain carries TRBV7-3 and TRBJ2-1; 7 nucleotides line up with TRBD1. The trim removed 2 bases at V and 7 bases at J, leaving 14 bases unmatched. The length of the CDR3 is 17 residues. Looked up from germline, CDR1 is SGHTA and CDR2 is FQGTGA. The CDR3 loop reads CASSLFSSWTGKNEQFF. CDR3 in DNA: TGTGCCAGCAGCTTATTCTCTTCATGGACAGGTAAAAATGAGCAGTTCTTC.